Below are 21 T cell receptor beta chains sequenced from a single sample in a study of cytotoxic CD8 clonotypes in ibrutinib-treated CLL. Clones were read by immunoSEQ multiplex PCR, and TCRdb kept only the in-frame ones, dropping some. The table has some 140,000 clones, about four fifths seen once; the top ten hold 13%. This specimen was PBMCs, taken after 12 months of ibrutinib treatment. Receptors originate from a human donor with chronic lymphocytic leukemia.

The genes are TRBV27 and TRBJ1-4, with no clear D. Trimming took 5 bases from V and 7 from J, leaving 11 bases between them. The CDR3 is 13 amino acids. The germline gives CDR1 MNHEY, CDR2 SMNVEV (reference sequence). The CDR3 protein is CASSDVHGEKLFF. In DNA form, the CDR3 reads TGTGCCAGCAGTGACGTACACGGTGAAAAACTGTTTTTT.

The chain employs TRBV5-1 and TRBJ2-7; D might be TRBD2 (5 bases). V lost 0 bases, J lost 3 bases, and 13 bases lay in between. Per germline, CDR1 SGHRS and CDR2 YFSETQ. The CDR3 is 15 residues long. For the CDR3, the DNA is TGCGCCAGCAGCTTGGATGGGCTTGGAGGCTACGAGCAGTACTTC. It is translated as CASSLDGLGGYEQYF.

The chain joins TRBV15 to TRBJ2-1; D might be TRBD2 (7 bases). This CDR3 spans 18 amino acids. V was clipped by 2 bases and J by 7 bases, with 24 bases between them. Per the germline V gene, CDR1 is LNHNV and CDR2 is YYDKDF (reference sequence). The chain's CDR3 is CATSRNPSRGGSSNEQFF. The CDR3 DNA sequence: TGTGCCACCAGCAGAAATCCCTCCAGGGGCGGGAGTTCGAATGAGCAGTTCTTC.

The chain has TRBV5-1 and TRBJ1-1; tentative D call: TRBD1 (6 bases). The CDR3 is 16 residues long. V lost 2 bases and J lost 1, with 15 bases in between. CDR1 is SGHRS, CDR2 YFSETQ, per germline. CDR3 region: CASSLAEGVWNTEAFF. The CDR3 DNA sequence: TGCGCCAGCAGCTTAGCCGAGGGGGTTTGGAACACTGAAGCTTTCTTT.

The chain carries TRBV9 and TRBJ2-7; the D gene could be TRBD1 or TRBD2 (5 bases each). V was cut by 4 bases and J by 2 bases, with 13 bases left in between. CDR3 length: 14 amino acids. CDR1 and CDR2 (germline): SGDLS, YYNGEE. The CDR3 DNA follows: TGTGCCAGCAGCCCCTCCGGGACGACCTACGAGCAGTACTTC. This encodes CASSPSGTTYEQYF.

The chain has TRBV2 and TRBJ1-1; tentatively, D is TRBD1 (5 bases). The CDR3 runs to 14 residues. The ends were cut back, 2 bases at V and 9 bases at J, with 16 bases in the middle. The germline V gene has CDR1 SNHLY and CDR2 FYNNEI. The CDR3 is CASSESEGSVKAFF. In nucleotides, the CDR3 is TGTGCCAGCAGTGAATCGGAGGGGAGCGTAAAAGCTTTCTTT.

The J gene is TRBJ1-5, the V gene TRBV6-1; 8 nucleotides line up with TRBD1. Germline V gives CDR1 MNHNS, CDR2 SASEGT. V was pared by 4 bases and J by 6 bases, with 8 bases of the junction left unmatched. The CDR3 runs 15 residues. CDR3 coding DNA: TGTGCCAGCAGTGCGGAGACAGGGGTCATTCAGCCCCAGCATTTT. It specifies CASSAETGVIQPQHF.

The chain carries TRBV5-6 and TRBJ2-1, with D perhaps TRBD2 (5 bases). The CDR3 runs to 16 residues. V was shortened by 4 bases and J by 0 bases, with 14 bases between the two germline ends. Germline assignment: CDR1 SGHDT and CDR2 YYEEEE. CDR3 amino acids: CASSRAEMGSYNEQFF. For the CDR3, the DNA is TGTGCCAGCAGCCGAGCGGAGATGGGCTCCTACAATGAGCAGTTCTTC. The full variable domain, with the rest looked up from reference TRBV5-6 and TRBJ2-1, is DAGVTQSPTHLIKTRGQQVTLRCSPKSGHDTVSWYQQALGQGPQFIFQYYEEEERQRGNFPDRFSGHQFPNYSSELNVNALLLGDSALYLCASSRAEMGSYNEQFFGPGTRLTVL.

J is TRBJ1-1 and V is TRBV6-5; TRBD1 matches at 7 bases. V lost 2 bases, J lost 6 bases, and 6 bases stayed unmatched. CDR1 and CDR2 from the germline V gene are MNHEY and SVGAGI. There are 14 residues in the CDR3. CDR3 protein: CASSYPGGEPEAFF. CDR3 nucleotides: TGTGCCAGCAGTTACCCAGGGGGGGAGCCTGAAGCTTTCTTT.

The chain couples TRBV7-6 to TRBJ1-2; no reliable D call. Between the trimmed V and J ends, which lost 1 base and 4 bases, there was a span of 7 bases. This CDR3 has 13 amino acids. Germline-derived CDR1 and CDR2 are SGHVS and FNYEAQ. CDR3 residues: CASSLGAAYGYTF. As DNA, the CDR3 is TGTGCCAGCAGCTTAGGGGCAGCCTATGGCTACACCTTC.

The chain links TRBV7-7 to TRBJ2-2, with 10 bases lining up with TRBD2. Germline assignment: CDR1 SSHAT and CDR2 FNYEAQ (reference sequence). The J segment lost 1 base and the V segment lost 4 bases, leaving 3 bases of the junction unmatched. CDR3 length: 16 amino acids. In DNA, the CDR3 is TGTGCCAGCAGCTCCCGGACTAGCGGGAACACCGGGGAGCTGTTTTTT. Its protein is CASSSRTSGNTGELFF.

In nucleotides, the CDR3 is TGTGCCAGCAGCTTAGGTTCAGGGAAGCAAGAGACCCAGTACTTC. Translation: CASSLGSGKQETQYF. This rearrangement joins TRBV7-9 to TRBJ2-5; a weak D match, TRBD1 (5 bases). This CDR3 region has 15 residues. V lost 1 base to trimming and J lost 2 bases, with 11 bases between them. Germline V gene data show CDR1 as SEHNR and CDR2 as FQNEAQ (reference sequence).

This clone was observed a few times. The rearrangement uses TRBV18 and TRBJ2-7; D remains unclear. Germline values: CDR1 KGHSH, CDR2 LQKENI. V dropped 1 base and J dropped 8 bases, with 15 bases sitting between them. The CDR3 has 14 residues. The CDR3 reads CASSPRAPADQQYF. The DNA for the CDR3 is TGTGCCAGCTCACCACGGGCCCCGGCTGACCAGCAGTACTTC.

The rearrangement uses TRBV9 and TRBJ2-3, with 8 positions matching TRBD1. The trim removed 3 bases at V and 5 bases at J, leaving 5 bases unmatched. The CDR3 length is 14 residues. The germline gives CDR1 SGDLS, CDR2 YYNGEE. DNA for the CDR3: TGTGCCAGCAGCGCGGACAGGGTCGGAGATACGCAGTATTTT. This translates into CASSADRVGDTQYF.

The chain joins TRBV7-9 to TRBJ2-7; possibly TRBD1 for D (6 bases). The CDR3 runs 15 residues. Germline V CDR1 and CDR2: SEHNR, FQNEAQ (reference sequence). Trimming left V 5 bases short and J 3 bases short, with 17 bases between. The CDR3: CASSQPRGVSYEQYF. CDR3 sequence (DNA): TGTGCCAGCAGCCAGCCCAGGGGCGTTAGCTACGAGCAGTACTTC.

CDR3 DNA sequence: TGCGCCAGCAGCCAAGATCGGAGTCGGGATACGCAGTATTTT. It yields the protein CASSQDRSRDTQYF. J is TRBJ2-3 and V is TRBV4-3; unclear D gene. The germline gives CDR1 LGHNA, CDR2 YSLEER. Trimming shortened V by 0 bases and J by 6 bases, and 10 bases separated the two germline ends. The CDR3 contains 14 residues.

This chain joins TRBV7-8 and TRBJ1-2, with no clear D. The germline CDR1 and CDR2 sequences are SGHVS and FQNEAQ. The CDR3 length is 15 residues. V was trimmed by 2 bases and J by 3 bases, leaving 13 bases between them. CDR3 in amino acids: CASSLSPGRDYGYTF. Written as DNA, the CDR3 is TGTGCCAGCAGCTTATCCCCCGGCAGAGACTATGGCTACACCTTC.

The chain employs TRBV11-2 and TRBJ2-1; 9 nucleotides match TRBD1. V lost 6 bases and J lost 2; bases outside the gene matches: 2. Germline CDR1 and CDR2: SGHAT and FQNNGV. The CDR3 sequence is 14 residues long. The CDR3 DNA reads as TGTGCCAGCAGAAGGACAGGGGCCTACAATGAGCAGTTCTTC. It yields the protein CASRRTGAYNEQFF.

The chain recombines TRBV18 with TRBJ1-3; D is uncertain. Deletions cut 1 base from V and 0 bases from J, with 13 bases between. Germline V gene sequence: CDR1 KGHSH, CDR2 LQKENI. The CDR3 runs 17 residues. CDR3 protein: CASSPREKGSSGNTIYF. In DNA, the CDR3 is TGTGCCAGCTCACCACGGGAAAAAGGTTCCTCTGGAAACACCATATATTTT.

This clone was observed a few times. The rearrangement joins TRBV25-1 to TRBJ2-7; TRBD1 matches at 9 bases. Germline CDR1 and CDR2: MGHDK and SYGVNS. The CDR3 contains 14 residues. V gave up 3 bases and J gave up 9 bases; unmatched junction bases: 9. CDR3 bases: TGTGCCAGCAGTGAGCGACAGGGGGAGGCTGGGCAGTACTTC. Translated, it gives CASSERQGEAGQYF.

As concerns this clone: At one boundary the junction diverges from the germline segment, which might be a read error. The rearrangement joins TRBV27 to TRBJ2-1; D is unresolved. The CDR3 is 11 residues long. Germline lookup yields CDR1 MNHEY and CDR2 SMNVEV (reference sequence). The CDR3 DNA reads TGTACCAGCAGCTTTTATAATGAGCAGTTCTTC. It yields the protein CTSSFYNEQFF.